The rows below give T cell receptor beta chains drawn from one sample of a study of blood T cell repertoires in COVID-19. Here immunoSEQ multiplex PCR was the method, and the copy in TCRdb shows in-frame clones only, minus some. This sample carries tens of thousands of clones, more than 85% of them seen once, and the ten largest clones take around 14%. Sequenced input: peripheral blood. The origin of the receptors is a human donor with active COVID-19. The donor label of this sample is uncertain. The CDR3 runs from the conserved cysteine through the conserved F or W. A D gene is named only where the DNA matches it firmly.

J | length | V | D | CDR3 | DNA
TRBJ2-1 | 16 | TRBV19 | TRBD2 | CASSMDIAGSYNEQFF | TGTGCCAGTAGTATGGATATAGCGGGCTCCTACAATGAGCAGTTCTTC
TRBJ2-7 | 14 | TRBV7-2 | . | CASRPWSNTYEQYF | TGTGCCAGCCGCCCCTGGTCGAACACCTACGAGCAGTACTTC
TRBJ1-1 | 15 | TRBV28 | . | CASSLLWGENTEAFF | TGTGCCAGCAGTTTATTATGGGGGGAGAACACTGAAGCTTTCTTT
TRBJ2-7 | 12 | TRBV3-1/TRBV3-2 | TRBD2 | CASGLAGGEQYF | TGTGCCAGCGGACTGGCGGGAGGGGAGCAGTACTTC
TRBJ1-6 | 14 | TRBV5-4 | TRBD1 | CASSFDRGHSPLHF | TGTGCCAGCAGCTTTGACAGGGGTCATTCACCCCTCCACTTT
TRBJ2-7 | 15 | TRBV27 | TRBD1 | CASSFEGQGSSEQYF | TGTGCCAGCAGTTTCGAAGGACAGGGGTCGTCCGAGCAGTACTTC
TRBJ1-2 | 15 | TRBV2 | TRBD1 | CASSGPAGGEAGYTF | TGTGCCAGCAGTGGACCGGCAGGGGGCGAAGCTGGCTACACCTTC
TRBJ2-7 | 18 | TRBV9 | TRBD2 | CASSVALTSGSLVYEQYF | TGTGCCAGCAGCGTAGCTCTTACTAGCGGGAGTCTAGTATACGAGCAGTACTTC
TRBJ2-6 | 19 | TRBV28 | . | CASSLGWETLTSGANVLTF | TGTGCCAGCAGTTTGGGGTGGGAGACACTGACCTCTGGGGCCAACGTCCTGACTTTC
TRBJ2-7 | 17 | TRBV21-1 | . | CASSIRIRAFCSYEQYF | TGTGCCAGCAGCATTCGAATCCGCGCTTTCTGCTCCTACGAGCAGTACTTC